This TCR beta chain was recorded in a study of cytomegalovirus exposure and HLA in healthy donors. For the study at large: The study placed around 80% of its 398 genotyped donors in the Caucasian-associated ancestry cluster. Study-wide results and limits: A previous analysis found most TCR beta V segments productive roughly 90% or roughly 30% of the time. Looking again later, the authors saw that most CMV-associated TCR beta chains seemed HLA-restricted. Later on, a genetic analysis was performed. It linked a missense variant in DCLRE1C with V- and J-gene trimming of TCR beta.

PCR employed 60 Vbeta and 13 Jbeta primers. Assay used: immunoSEQ multiplex PCR; TCRdb lists only in-frame clones, some missing. This sample has approximately 150,000 clones, with over 70% found just once. A remark on this clone: Its antigen is unknown.

The CDR3 length is 13 residues. Germline CDR1 reads SNHLY; CDR2 reads FYNNEI. Unmatched junction bases numbered 8, after V lost 6 bases and J lost 8 bases. The sequence derives from a woman aged 40-49 years in good health and CMV-seronegative. The sequencing sample was made of PBMCs. The chain is built from TRBV2 and TRBJ1-2; 8 bases map to TRBD1. This CDR3 is CASSGETGVGYTF. In DNA form, the CDR3 reads TGTGCCAGCAGCGGGGAGACAGGGGTCGGCTACACCTTC.